These 17 T cell receptor beta chains were sequenced from one sample in a study of blood T cell repertoires in COVID-19. Method: immunoSEQ multiplex PCR; TCRdb's copy keeps in-frame clones and lacks some. This sample yields 310,000 or so clones, of which 80% to 90% are seen a single time; approximately 1.2% belongs to the top ten. Sequenced sample: peripheral blood. The receptors here all came from a woman in her forties or fifties with acute or convalescent COVID-19.

DNA of the CDR3: TGTGCCAGCAGCTTCGTAACAGACAGGGGCTACGAGCAGTACTTC. Its translation: CASSFVTDRGYEQYF. The chain is built from TRBV6-2 or TRBV6-3 and TRBJ2-7, with 8 positions matching TRBD1. The CDR3 runs to 15 residues. The junction had 10 bases not matched to a gene; V was cut back by 6 bases and J by 3 bases. Germline CDR1 MNHEY, CDR2 SVGEGT.

The chain joins TRBV7-9 to TRBJ2-6; D possibly corresponds to TRBD2 (6 bases). In germline, CDR1 is SEHNR, CDR2 FQNEAQ (reference sequence). Deletions cut 3 bases from V and 0 bases from J, with 6 bases between. This CDR3 is built from 15 residues. The CDR3 reads CASSFGGSGANVLTF. As DNA, the CDR3 is TGTGCCAGCAGCTTCGGGGGCTCTGGGGCCAACGTCCTGACTTTC.

J is TRBJ2-7 and V is TRBV7-9; perhaps TRBD2 as D (5 bases). The ends were cut back, 4 bases at V and 6 bases at J, with 13 bases in the middle. The CDR3 is 13 residues long. Germline CDR1 SEHNR, CDR2 FQNEAQ (reference sequence). The CDR3 nucleotides read TGTGCCAGCAGCTCAGCCGGGGTAGGCGAGCAGTACTTC. It yields the protein CASSSAGVGEQYF. Using reference TRBV7-9 and TRBJ2-7 for the parts outside the CDR3, the full variable domain is DTGVSQNPRHKITKRGQNVTFRCDPISEHNRLYWYRQTLGQGPEFLTYFQNEAQLEKSRLLSDRFSAERPKGSFSTLEIQRTEQGDSAMYLCASSSAGVGEQYFGPGTRLTVT.

This chain links TRBV6-2 or TRBV6-3 with TRBJ2-5, with 8 bases fitting TRBD2. Germline V gives CDR1 MNHEY, CDR2 SVGEGT. CDR3 length: 16 amino acids. V dropped 4 bases and J dropped 2; count of bases not matched to a gene: 9. CDR3 protein: CASSSKAGADQETQYF. CDR3 in DNA: TGTGCCAGCAGTTCTAAAGCGGGGGCCGATCAAGAGACCCAGTACTTC.

Written as DNA, the CDR3 is TGTGCCAGCAGCTTGGCGTCTCCCCACAAAGAGACCCAGTACTTC. It encodes CASSLASPHKETQYF. V gene TRBV5-4 combines with J gene TRBJ2-5; D gene unclear. V was clipped by 0 bases and J by 3 bases, with 12 bases between them. The length of the CDR3 is 15 residues. Germline V gene lookup returns CDR1 SGHNT and CDR2 YYREEE (reference sequence).

V usage is TRBV6-4 and J usage is TRBJ2-1; 8 nucleotides align to TRBD2. The CDR3 totals 16 residues. After removal of 5 bases from V and 4 bases from J, the junction contained 10 bases not matched to a gene. CDR1 MRHNA and CDR2 SNTAGT come from the germline V gene. CDR3 nucleotides: TGTGCCAGCAGTCCGGGAAGCGGGAGAGGATACAATGAGCAGTTCTTC. Translation gives CASSPGSGRGYNEQFF.

The chain carries TRBV28 and TRBJ1-4, with D possibly TRBD1 on 5 matching bases. CDR1 MDHEN and CDR2 SYDVKM come from the germline V gene. This CDR3 contains 16 residues. The V and J ends lost 7 bases and 6 bases respectively, with 21 bases between them. CDR3 protein: CASIPGSGHRYEKLFF. The CDR3 DNA is TGTGCCAGCATCCCGGGTAGCGGGCACAGGTATGAAAAACTGTTTTTT.

This chain links TRBV6-2 or TRBV6-3 with TRBJ2-1; D gene ambiguous. The V end was cut by 4 bases, the J end by 3 bases, with 7 bases between. The CDR3 has 13 residues. Per germline, CDR1 MNHEY and CDR2 SVGEGT. For the CDR3, the DNA is TGTGCCAGCAGTTCCATACTCTACAATGAGCAGTTCTTC. Translating it yields CASSSILYNEQFF.

DNA of the CDR3: TGTGCCTGGAGTGTGAAACAGCAGAGAGATTCACCCCTCCACTTT. Protein: CAWSVKQQRDSPLHF. The chain combines TRBV30 with TRBJ1-6; D unresolved. Trimming shortened V by 0 bases and J by 8 bases, and 14 bases separated the two germline ends. Germline V gene lookup returns CDR1 GTSNPN and CDR2 SVGIG (reference sequence). The CDR3 consists of 15 residues. Full variable domain (remainder filled in from reference TRBV30 and TRBJ1-6): SQTIHQWPATLVQPVGSPLSLECTVEGTSNPNLYWYRQAAGRGLQLLFYSVGIGQISSEVPQNLSASRPQDRQFILSSKKLLLSDSGFYLCAWSVKQQRDSPLHFGNGTRLTVT.

The chain employs TRBV18 and TRBJ2-7; TRBD2 matches 8 bases. The CDR3 sequence is 15 residues long. V shed 6 bases and J 3 bases; nucleotides not matched to a gene: 10. Germline V gene sequence: CDR1 KGHSH, CDR2 LQKENI. The CDR3, as DNA: TGTGCCAGCTCTCTCAGCGGGGGCCGTAACTACGAGCAGTACTTC. Protein product: CASSLSGGRNYEQYF.

This sequence joins TRBV12-3 or TRBV12-4 and TRBJ2-3, with TRBD2 matching 7 bases. The V gene end was trimmed by 8 bases and the J gene end by 4 bases; junction bases not matched to a gene: 0. The CDR3 loop spans 11 amino acids. CDR3 amino acids: CASGGADTQYF. DNA for the CDR3: TGTGCCAGCGGGGGGGCAGATACGCAGTATTTT.

This rearrangement joins TRBV29-1 to TRBJ2-7; 10 nucleotides line up with TRBD1. Trimming removed 7 bases from V and 2 bases from J; junction bases left unmatched: 2. Germline CDR1 is SQVTM and CDR2 is ANQGSEA. The CDR3 totals 12 residues. CDR3 loop: CSAGTGAYEQYF. For the CDR3, the DNA is TGCAGCGCCGGGACAGGGGCCTACGAGCAGTACTTC.

This clone has more than one count but fewer than ten. The rearrangement links TRBV2 to TRBJ1-6; D is ambiguous. Germline V lookup: CDR1 SNHLY, CDR2 FYNNEI. Between the trimmed V and J ends, which lost 6 bases and 0 bases, there was a span of 9 bases. The length of the CDR3 is 15 residues. CDR3 in DNA: TGTGCCAGCAGGGGAGAGAGCTCCTATAATTCACCCCTCCACTTT. It specifies CASRGESSYNSPLHF.

The chain combines TRBV7-9 with TRBJ2-5, with D possibly TRBD2 on 5 matching bases. Germline V gene sequence: CDR1 SEHNR, CDR2 FQNEAQ (reference sequence). Deletions cut 5 bases from V and 5 bases from J, with 9 bases between. This CDR3 comprises 12 residues. The CDR3 is CASSLEVETQYF. In nucleotides, the CDR3 is TGTGCCAGCAGCCTGGAGGTTGAGACCCAGTACTTC.

The rearrangement joins TRBV4-2 to TRBJ1-2, with 12 bases lining up with TRBD1. Germline CDR1 and CDR2: LGHNA and YNFKEQ. The length of the CDR3 is 19 residues. V dropped 3 bases and J dropped 2; count of bases not matched to a gene: 13. DNA for the CDR3: TGTGCCAGCAGCCAGGAGTCCCCGGGACAGGGGGCGCGGAACTATGGCTACACCTTC. Its protein is CASSQESPGQGARNYGYTF.

The V gene is TRBV6-1, the J gene TRBJ2-7, with D unclear. V gave up 3 bases and J gave up 2 bases, with 8 bases separating them. Per the germline V gene, CDR1 is MNHNS and CDR2 is SASEGT. CDR3 length: 13 residues. This chain's CDR3 is CASSDASPYEQYV. DNA of the CDR3: TGTGCCAGCAGTGATGCGAGCCCCTACGAGCAGTACGTC.

The rearrangement links TRBV30 to TRBJ1-6, with 8 bases aligning to TRBD1. V dropped 4 bases and J dropped 9; count of bases not matched to a gene: 2. Germline-derived CDR1 and CDR2 are GTSNPN and SVGIG (reference sequence). The CDR3 covers 12 residues. The CDR3 protein is CAWTGGASPLHF. The CDR3 DNA reads as TGTGCCTGGACAGGGGGCGCTTCACCCCTCCACTTT.